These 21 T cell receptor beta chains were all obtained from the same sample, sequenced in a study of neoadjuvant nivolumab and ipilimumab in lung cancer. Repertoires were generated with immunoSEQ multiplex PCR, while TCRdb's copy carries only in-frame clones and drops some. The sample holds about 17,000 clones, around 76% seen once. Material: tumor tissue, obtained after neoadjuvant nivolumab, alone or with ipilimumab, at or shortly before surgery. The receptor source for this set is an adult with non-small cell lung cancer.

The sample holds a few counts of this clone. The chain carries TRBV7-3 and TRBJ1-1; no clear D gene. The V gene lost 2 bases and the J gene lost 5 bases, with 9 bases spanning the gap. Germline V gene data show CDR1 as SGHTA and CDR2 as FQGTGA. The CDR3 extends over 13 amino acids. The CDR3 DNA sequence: TGTGCCAGCAGCTTATCGGACCGGACTGAAGCTTTCTTT. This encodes CASSLSDRTEAFF.

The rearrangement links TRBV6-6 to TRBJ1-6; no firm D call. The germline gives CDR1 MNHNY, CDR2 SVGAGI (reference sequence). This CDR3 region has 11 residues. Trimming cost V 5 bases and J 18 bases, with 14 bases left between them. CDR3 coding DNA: TGTGCCAGCAGTCAGCAAGGGCCGCCCCACTTT. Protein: CASSQQGPPHF.

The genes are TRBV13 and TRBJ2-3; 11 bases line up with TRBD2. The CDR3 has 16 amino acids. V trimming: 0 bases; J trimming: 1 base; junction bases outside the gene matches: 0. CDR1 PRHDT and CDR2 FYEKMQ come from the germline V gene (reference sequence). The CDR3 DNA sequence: TGTGCCAGCAGCTTAGGGGGACTAGCGGGCACAGATACGCAGTATTTT. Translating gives CASSLGGLAGTDTQYF. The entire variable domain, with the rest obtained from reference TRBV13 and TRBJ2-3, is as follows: AAGVIQSPRHLIKEKRETATLKCYPIPRHDTVYWYQQGPGQDPQFLISFYEKMQSDKGSIPDRFSAQQFSDYHSELNMSSLELGDSALYFCASSLGGLAGTDTQYFGPGTRLTVL.

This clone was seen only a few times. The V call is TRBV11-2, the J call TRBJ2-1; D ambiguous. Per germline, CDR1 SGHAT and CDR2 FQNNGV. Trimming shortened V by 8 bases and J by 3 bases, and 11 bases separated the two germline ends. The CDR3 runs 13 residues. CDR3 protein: CASDMGSYNEQFF. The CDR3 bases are TGTGCCAGCGATATGGGCAGCTACAATGAGCAGTTCTTC.

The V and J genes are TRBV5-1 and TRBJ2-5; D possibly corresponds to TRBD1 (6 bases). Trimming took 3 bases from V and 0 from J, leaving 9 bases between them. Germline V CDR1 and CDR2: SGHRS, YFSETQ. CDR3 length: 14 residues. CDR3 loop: CASSSTGYQETQYF. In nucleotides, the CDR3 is TGCGCCAGCAGCTCAACAGGGTACCAAGAGACCCAGTACTTC. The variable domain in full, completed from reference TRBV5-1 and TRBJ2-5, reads KAGVTQTPRYLIKTRGQQVTLSCSPISGHRSVSWYQQTPGQGLQFLFEYFSETQRNKGNFPGRFSGRQFSNSRSEMNVSTLELGDSALYLCASSSTGYQETQYFGPGTRLLVL.

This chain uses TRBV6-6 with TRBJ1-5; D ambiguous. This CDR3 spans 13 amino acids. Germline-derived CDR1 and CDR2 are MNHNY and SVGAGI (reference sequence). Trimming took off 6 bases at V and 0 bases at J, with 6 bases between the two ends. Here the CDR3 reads CASREYSNQPQHF. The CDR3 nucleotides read TGTGCCAGCAGGGAGTATAGCAATCAGCCCCAGCATTTT.

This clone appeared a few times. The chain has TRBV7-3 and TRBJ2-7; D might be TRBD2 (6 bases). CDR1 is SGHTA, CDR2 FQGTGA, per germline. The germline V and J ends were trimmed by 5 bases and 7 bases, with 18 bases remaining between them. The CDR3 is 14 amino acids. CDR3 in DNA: TGTGCCAGCAGCCCGGGACTGGGTACGGGTGAGCAGTACTTC. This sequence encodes CASSPGLGTGEQYF.

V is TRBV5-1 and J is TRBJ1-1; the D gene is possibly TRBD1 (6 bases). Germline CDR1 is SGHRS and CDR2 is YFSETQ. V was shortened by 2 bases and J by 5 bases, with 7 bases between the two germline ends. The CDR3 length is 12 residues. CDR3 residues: CASSFQGTEAFF. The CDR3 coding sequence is TGCGCCAGCAGCTTCCAGGGGACTGAAGCTTTCTTT.

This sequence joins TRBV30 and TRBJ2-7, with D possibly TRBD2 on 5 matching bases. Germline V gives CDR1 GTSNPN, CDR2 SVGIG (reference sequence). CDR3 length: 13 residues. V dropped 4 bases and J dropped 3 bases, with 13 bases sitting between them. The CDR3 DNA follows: TGTGCCTGGACAAGGACTGACTTCTACGAGCAGTACTTC. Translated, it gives CAWTRTDFYEQYF.

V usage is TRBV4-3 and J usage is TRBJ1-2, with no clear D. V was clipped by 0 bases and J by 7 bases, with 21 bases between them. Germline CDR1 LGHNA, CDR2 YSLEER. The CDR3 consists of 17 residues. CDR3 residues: CASSQDRMGRRNLGYTF. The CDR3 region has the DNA TGCGCCAGCAGCCAAGATCGTATGGGCAGGAGAAACCTTGGCTACACCTTC.

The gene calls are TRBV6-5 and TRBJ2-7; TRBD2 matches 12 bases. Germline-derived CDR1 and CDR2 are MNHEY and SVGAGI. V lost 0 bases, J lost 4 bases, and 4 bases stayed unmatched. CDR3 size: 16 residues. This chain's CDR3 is CASSYSTSGGIYEQYF. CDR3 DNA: TGTGCCAGCAGTTACTCGACTAGCGGGGGTATTTACGAGCAGTACTTC.

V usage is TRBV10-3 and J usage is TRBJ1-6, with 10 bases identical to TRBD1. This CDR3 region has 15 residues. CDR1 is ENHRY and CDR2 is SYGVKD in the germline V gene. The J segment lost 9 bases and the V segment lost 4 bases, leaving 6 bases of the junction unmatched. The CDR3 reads CAISVLGQGGSPLHF. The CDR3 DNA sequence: TGTGCCATCAGTGTCCTTGGACAGGGGGGTTCACCCCTCCACTTT.

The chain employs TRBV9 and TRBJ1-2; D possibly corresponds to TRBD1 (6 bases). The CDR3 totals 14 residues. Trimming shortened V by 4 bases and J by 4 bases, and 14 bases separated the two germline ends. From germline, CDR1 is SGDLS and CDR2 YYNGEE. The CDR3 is CASSPSDSPYGYTF. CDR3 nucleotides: TGTGCCAGCAGCCCTTCGGACAGTCCCTATGGCTACACCTTC.

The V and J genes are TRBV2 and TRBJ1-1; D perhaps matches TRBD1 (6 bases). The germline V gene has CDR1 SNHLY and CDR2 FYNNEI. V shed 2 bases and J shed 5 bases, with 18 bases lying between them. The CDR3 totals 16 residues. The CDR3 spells CASSERGGGRWTEAFF. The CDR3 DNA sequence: TGTGCCAGCAGTGAAAGGGGTGGGGGCAGGTGGACTGAAGCTTTCTTT.

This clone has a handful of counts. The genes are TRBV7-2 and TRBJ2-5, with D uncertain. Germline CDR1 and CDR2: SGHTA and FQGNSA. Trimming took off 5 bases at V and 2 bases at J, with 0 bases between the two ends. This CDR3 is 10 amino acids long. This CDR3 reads CASSQETQYF. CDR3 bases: TGTGCCAGCAGCCAAGAGACCCAGTACTTC.

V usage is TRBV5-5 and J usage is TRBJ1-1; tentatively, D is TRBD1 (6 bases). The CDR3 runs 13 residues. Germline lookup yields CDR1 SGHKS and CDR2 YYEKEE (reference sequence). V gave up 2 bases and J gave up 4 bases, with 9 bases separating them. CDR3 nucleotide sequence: TGTGCCAGCAGCTTCGGGGGGGCCACTGAAGCTTTCTTT. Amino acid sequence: CASSFGGATEAFF.

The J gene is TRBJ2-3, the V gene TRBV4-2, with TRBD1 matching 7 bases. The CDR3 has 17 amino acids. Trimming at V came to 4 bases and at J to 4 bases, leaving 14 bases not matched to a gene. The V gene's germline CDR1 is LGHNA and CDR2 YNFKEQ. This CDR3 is CASSLTRQGRSSDTQYF. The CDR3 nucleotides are TGTGCCAGCAGCCTAACTAGACAGGGAAGATCGTCAGATACGCAGTATTTT.

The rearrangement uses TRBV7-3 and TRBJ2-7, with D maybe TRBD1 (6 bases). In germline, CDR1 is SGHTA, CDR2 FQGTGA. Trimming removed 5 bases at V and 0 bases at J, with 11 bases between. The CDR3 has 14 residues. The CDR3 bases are TGTGCCAGCAGCCCTACAGGGAACTCCTACGAGCAGTACTTC. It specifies CASSPTGNSYEQYF.

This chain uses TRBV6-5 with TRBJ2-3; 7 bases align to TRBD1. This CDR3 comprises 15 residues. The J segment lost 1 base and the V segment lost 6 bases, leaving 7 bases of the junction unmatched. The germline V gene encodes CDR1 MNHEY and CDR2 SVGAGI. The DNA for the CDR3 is TGTGCCAGCAGGATGACAGGGTTGGGCACAGATACGCAGTATTTT. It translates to CASRMTGLGTDTQYF.

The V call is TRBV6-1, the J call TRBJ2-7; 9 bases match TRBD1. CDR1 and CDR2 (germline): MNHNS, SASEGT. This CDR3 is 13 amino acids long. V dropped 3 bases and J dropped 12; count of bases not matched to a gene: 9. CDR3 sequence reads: CASSDRDRANRYF. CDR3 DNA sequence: TGTGCCAGCAGTGACCGGGACAGGGCAAATAGGTACTTC.

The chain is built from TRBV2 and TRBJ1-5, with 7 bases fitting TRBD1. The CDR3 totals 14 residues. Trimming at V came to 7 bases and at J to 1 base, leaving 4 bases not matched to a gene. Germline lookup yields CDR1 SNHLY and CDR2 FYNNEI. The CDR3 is CASTTDRSNQPQHF. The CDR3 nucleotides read TGTGCCAGCACAACGGACAGGAGCAATCAGCCCCAGCATTTT.